Described below is a single TCR beta chain sequence and its context. Its cognate antigen is unknown. Per the study methods: ImmunoSEQ supplied junction-only sequences lacking quality scores, so filtering was different. Clones were sequenced by immunoSEQ multiplex PCR, and TCRdb holds only the in-frame ones, with some missing. V and J calls and clone size are given by that table; D and trimming were obtained from the DNA. The repertoire has under 1,100,000 clones, 75% of them found once; the top ten carry around 1.4%. This entry is derived from a study of shared clonotypes between healthy human individuals. Study-wide results and caveats: Generation probability values for non-shared clonotypes were lower than those for clonotypes shared by all four donors. Researchers sampled only blood; tissue repertoires likely differ.

The sequenced sample consisted of memory CD4+ T cells sorted from blood. Subset here: CD45RA-negative fraction. The sequence was collected from a man between 18 and 29 years old in good health.

CDR3 DNA sequence: TGTGCCAGCAGCTATGCCGGGCAAAACATTCAGTACTTC. As protein: CASSYAGQNIQYF. This sequence joins TRBV5-6 and TRBJ2-4; D ambiguous. The CDR3 has 13 amino acids. The germline V gene has CDR1 SGHDT and CDR2 YYEEEE. V was pared by 3 bases and J by 5 bases, with 9 bases between.